These 21 T cell receptor beta chains were sequenced from one sample in a study of PD-1 blockade in classical Hodgkin lymphoma. Profiled with immunoSEQ multiplex PCR; TCRdb holds only in-frame clones, not every one. The sample has over 12,000 clones; around 64% are singletons. Each of the patients experienced relapse following autologous stem cell transplantation, and their brentuximab vedotin exposure differed. The sample here was peripheral blood mononuclear cells (PBMCs), taken at baseline. These receptors originate from a human donor with classical Hodgkin lymphoma.

The V gene is TRBV18, the J gene TRBJ2-4; TRBD1 matches 10 bases. Germline CDR1 is KGHSH and CDR2 is LQKENI. V shed 3 bases, J shed 5 bases, and the junction held 7 bases outside the gene matches. This CDR3 comprises 16 residues. The CDR3 reads CASSPKDRGLENIQYF. The CDR3 nucleotides are TGTGCCAGCTCACCGAAAGACAGGGGGCTGGAAAACATTCAGTACTTC.

This chain links TRBV5-1 with TRBJ2-1, with 7 bases aligning to TRBD1. The CDR3 totals 14 residues. CDR1 and CDR2 from the germline V gene are SGHRS and YFSETQ. The V and J ends lost 1 base and 7 bases, in that order; junction bases with no gene match: 5. The CDR3 loop reads CASSLWDSGNEQFF. Written as DNA, the CDR3 is TGCGCCAGCAGCTTGTGGGACAGCGGAAATGAGCAGTTCTTC.

The chain has TRBV19 and TRBJ1-6, with D possibly being TRBD1 (6 bases). CDR3 length: 15 residues. Deletions cut 5 bases from V and 9 bases from J, with 17 bases between. Germline V gene lookup returns CDR1 LNHDA and CDR2 SQIVND (reference sequence). The DNA of the CDR3 is TGTGCCAGTAGTCGGGGGGGGGCGAATGGTTCACCCCTCCACTTT. This codes for CASSRGGANGSPLHF.

This clone has more than one count but fewer than ten. The chain couples TRBV21-1 to TRBJ2-7. TRBV21-1 is described as a pseudogene. The CDR3 consists of 15 residues. CDR3 sequence: CASSKKGPRTYEQYF. The CDR3 coding sequence is TGTGCCAGCAGCAAAAAGGGACCTAGAACCTACGAGCAGTACTTC.

By share, this clone ranks as large. V gene TRBV7-3 combines with J gene TRBJ2-2; 8 nucleotides agree with TRBD1. This CDR3 contains 16 residues. CDR1 and CDR2 (germline): SGHTA, FQGTGA. V was pared by 4 bases and J by 4 bases, with 8 bases of the junction left unmatched. In DNA form, the CDR3 reads TGTGCCAGCAGCTCTCAGGGACAGGTGGCCACCGGGGAGCTGTTTTTT. It codes for CASSSQGQVATGELFF. Variable domain in full (rest from reference TRBV7-3 and TRBJ2-2): GAGVSQTPSNKVTEKGKYVELRCDPISGHTALYWYRQSLGQGPEFLIYFQGTGAADDSGLPNDRFFAVRPEGSVSTLKIQRTERGDSAVYLCASSSQGQVATGELFFGEGSRLTVL.

The chain uses TRBV18 and TRBJ1-1, with TRBD1 as a possible D gene (6 bases). The CDR3 loop spans 14 amino acids. The germline V gene has CDR1 KGHSH and CDR2 LQKENI. Deletions cut 0 bases from V and 8 bases from J, with 13 bases between. CDR3 loop: CASSPPDWDNEAFF. CDR3 DNA sequence: TGTGCCAGCTCACCACCTGACTGGGACAACGAAGCTTTCTTT.

The rearrangement uses TRBV19 and TRBJ2-3; D gene ambiguous. CDR3 size: 15 residues. Germline V gene lookup returns CDR1 LNHDA and CDR2 SQIVND (reference sequence). V shed 1 base and J shed 1 base, with 9 bases lying between them. The CDR3 bases are TGTGCCAGTAGTATAGGTCAGAGTCGCACAGATACGCAGTATTTT. It specifies CASSIGQSRTDTQYF.

V and J are TRBV10-3 and TRBJ2-6; TRBD2 might be the D (5 bases). The V end was cut by 6 bases, the J end by 2 bases, with 8 bases between. This CDR3 spans 14 amino acids. Germline V gene sequence: CDR1 ENHRY, CDR2 SYGVKD. This CDR3 is CAIRGVTGANVLTF. The DNA for the CDR3 is TGTGCCATCAGGGGAGTCACTGGGGCCAACGTCCTGACTTTC.

The chain employs TRBV27 and TRBJ1-1, with a weak D call TRBD1 (5 bases). Germline assignment: CDR1 MNHEY and CDR2 SMNVEV (reference sequence). Trimming stripped 3 bases from V and 0 bases from J, with 11 bases between. The length of the CDR3 is 15 residues. In nucleotides, the CDR3 is TGTGCCAGCAGTTTTCGTCCAGGGCTGAACACTGAAGCTTTCTTT. As protein: CASSFRPGLNTEAFF.

V gene TRBV7-9 combines with J gene TRBJ2-3; 11 bases agree with TRBD1. The CDR3 is made up of 16 amino acids. Germline trimming cut 5 bases from V and 2 bases from J; bases unmatched to any gene: 6. The V gene's germline CDR1 is SEHNR and CDR2 FQNEAQ (reference sequence). CDR3 nucleotide sequence: TGTGCCAGCAGCCTATGGACAGGGGGCGTCACAGATACGCAGTATTTT. It specifies CASSLWTGGVTDTQYF. The full variable domain, its missing parts supplied by reference TRBV7-9 and TRBJ2-3, is DTGVSQNPRHKITKRGQNVTFRCDPISEHNRLYWYRQTLGQGPEFLTYFQNEAQLEKSRLLSDRFSAERPKGSFSTLEIQRTEQGDSAMYLCASSLWTGGVTDTQYFGPGTRLTVL.

A few counts support this clone. This rearrangement joins TRBV5-1 to TRBJ2-6; maybe TRBD1 (5 bases). V lost 1 base and J 1 base, leaving 6 bases between the germline ends. The CDR3 is made up of 15 amino acids. The V gene's germline CDR1 is SGHRS and CDR2 YFSETQ. The CDR3 region is CASSLQGSGANVLTF. The CDR3 bases are TGCGCCAGCAGCTTGCAGGGATCTGGGGCCAACGTCCTGACTTTC.

This chain connects TRBV16 to TRBJ1-2, with D hard to call. There are 12 residues in the CDR3. V dropped 0 bases and J dropped 7 bases, with 6 bases sitting between them. From germline, CDR1 is KGHSY and CDR2 FQNENV. The CDR3 nucleotides read TGTGCCAGCAGCCAATCGCGTGGTGGCTACACCTTC. Protein product: CASSQSRGGYTF.

This clone appeared a few times. V and J are TRBV7-8 and TRBJ2-1; maybe TRBD1 (7 bases). The length of the CDR3 is 18 residues. CDR1 is SGHVS and CDR2 is FQNEAQ in the germline V gene. Trimming left V 0 bases short and J 4 bases short, with 19 bases between. In nucleotides, the CDR3 is TGTGCCAGCAGCTTAGCGTGGGGACAGCGGGCCGAATACAATGAGCAGTTCTTC. Protein sequence: CASSLAWGQRAEYNEQFF.

The J gene is TRBJ2-5, the V gene TRBV9; 11 bases map to TRBD2. The CDR3 length is 15 residues. The V gene end was trimmed by 0 bases and the J gene end by 5 bases; junction bases not matched to a gene: 3. Germline CDR1 and CDR2: SGDLS and YYNGEE. CDR3 in amino acids: CASSVEVAGGETQYF. The CDR3 nucleotides are TGTGCCAGCAGCGTAGAGGTAGCGGGAGGGGAGACCCAGTACTTC.

V gene TRBV11-2 combines with J gene TRBJ2-1, with unresolved D. CDR1 is SGHAT and CDR2 is FQNNGV in the germline V gene. V lost 1 base to trimming and J lost 9 bases, with 16 bases between them. This CDR3 is built from 15 residues. The CDR3 reads CASSLVVVKASEQFF. The DNA for the CDR3 is TGTGCCAGCAGCTTAGTTGTAGTTAAGGCGTCTGAGCAGTTCTTC.

This chain connects TRBV6-1 to TRBJ2-3; no reliable D call. There are 15 residues in the CDR3. Germline values: CDR1 MNHNS, CDR2 SASEGT. Trimming removed 3 bases at V and 4 bases at J, with 14 bases between. CDR3 protein: CASSDRISNSDTQYF. Here the CDR3 DNA reads TGTGCCAGCAGTGACCGGATATCGAACTCAGATACGCAGTATTTT.

This clone was detected a few times. The chain couples TRBV5-5 to TRBJ2-7; 10 bases are a match to TRBD2. This CDR3 is built from 15 residues. Germline V lookup: CDR1 SGHKS, CDR2 YYEKEE (reference sequence). The J segment lost 5 bases and the V segment lost 0 bases, leaving 5 bases of the junction unmatched. CDR3 DNA: TGTGCCAGCAGCTTGGACCTAGCGGGAGTCAACGAGCAGTACTTC. Translating gives CASSLDLAGVNEQYF.

V gene TRBV7-8 combines with J gene TRBJ1-4, with 7 bases fitting TRBD1. The V gene end was trimmed by 4 bases and the J gene end by 8 bases; junction bases not matched to a gene: 4. The CDR3 is 13 amino acids. Germline CDR1 and CDR2: SGHVS and FQNEAQ. Written as DNA, the CDR3 is TGTGCCAGCAGCTACGGGACAGCCGAAAAACTGTTTTTT. It specifies CASSYGTAEKLFF.

V and J are TRBV6-6 and TRBJ1-2; D ambiguous. CDR1 MNHNY and CDR2 SVGAGI come from the germline V gene (reference sequence). The V and J ends lost 4 bases and 6 bases respectively, with 15 bases between them. The CDR3 is 14 amino acids. DNA of the CDR3: TGTGCCAGCAGTTTCGGTCGATTCGAGAATGGCTACACCTTC. It yields the protein CASSFGRFENGYTF.

The chain combines TRBV7-3 with TRBJ2-3, with a tentative D call TRBD1 (6 bases). The CDR3 contains 15 residues. Trimming removed 5 bases from V and 2 bases from J, with 14 bases in between. Germline CDR1 SGHTA, CDR2 FQGTGA. The CDR3 coding sequence is TGTGCCAGCAGCCCTACAGGGTTTATCACAGATACGCAGTATTTT. This codes for CASSPTGFITDTQYF.

The rearrangement uses TRBV19 and TRBJ1-2; no clear D. The ends were cut back, 0 bases at V and 4 bases at J, with 9 bases in the middle. This CDR3 has 14 residues. The germline gives CDR1 LNHDA, CDR2 SQIVND (reference sequence). Here the CDR3 DNA reads TGTGCCAGTAGTATAGAGAACGGATTCTATGGCTACACCTTC. Its translation is CASSIENGFYGYTF.